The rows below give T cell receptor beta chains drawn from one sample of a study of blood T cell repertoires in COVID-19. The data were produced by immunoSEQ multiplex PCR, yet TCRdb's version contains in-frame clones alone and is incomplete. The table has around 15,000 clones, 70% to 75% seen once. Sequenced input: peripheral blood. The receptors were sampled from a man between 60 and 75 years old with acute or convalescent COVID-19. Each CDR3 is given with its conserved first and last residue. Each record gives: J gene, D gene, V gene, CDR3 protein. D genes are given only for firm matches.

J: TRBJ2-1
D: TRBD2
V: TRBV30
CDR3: CAWSPLGAGGYNEQFF

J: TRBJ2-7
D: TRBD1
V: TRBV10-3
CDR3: CAISRTGGLDEQYF

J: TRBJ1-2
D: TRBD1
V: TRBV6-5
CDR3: CASTAGGYYGYTF

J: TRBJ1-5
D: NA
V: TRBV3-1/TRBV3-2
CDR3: CASSQGTGFRPQHF

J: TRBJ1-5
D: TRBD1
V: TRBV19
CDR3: CASSSPTGFNQPQHF

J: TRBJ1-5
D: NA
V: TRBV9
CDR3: CASSVDGSNQPQHF

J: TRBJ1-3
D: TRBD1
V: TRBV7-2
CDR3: CASSPWGTGGNTIYF

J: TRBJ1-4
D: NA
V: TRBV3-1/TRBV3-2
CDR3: CASSPRRGITNEKLFF

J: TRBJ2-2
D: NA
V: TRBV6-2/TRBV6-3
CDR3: CASSYGGVPLNTGELFF

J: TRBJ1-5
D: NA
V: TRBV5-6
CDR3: CASSQQGNSNQPQHF

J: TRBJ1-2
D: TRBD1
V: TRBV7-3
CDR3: CASSPGQGERGYTF

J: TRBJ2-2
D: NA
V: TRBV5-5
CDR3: CASSLGPTINTGELFF

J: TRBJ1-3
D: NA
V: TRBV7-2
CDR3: CASAMSGGDTIYF

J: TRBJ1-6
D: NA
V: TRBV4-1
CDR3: CASSQDTRGHYNSPLHF

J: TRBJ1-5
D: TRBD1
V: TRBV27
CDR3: CASSRRYPRDRVVGGNQPQHF

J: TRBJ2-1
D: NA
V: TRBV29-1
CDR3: CSVVWTQGTYNEQFF

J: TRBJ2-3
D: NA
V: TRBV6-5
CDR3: CASSLASDTQYF

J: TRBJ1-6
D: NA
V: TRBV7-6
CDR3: CASSLNANSPLHF

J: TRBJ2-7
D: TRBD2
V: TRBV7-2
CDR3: CASSSRTSGQQYF

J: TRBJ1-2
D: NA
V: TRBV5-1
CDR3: CASSWDNFYGYTF

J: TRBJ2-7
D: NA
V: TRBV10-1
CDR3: CASRSVCEQYF

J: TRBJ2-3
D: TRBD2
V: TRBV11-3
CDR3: CASSLDGLAGGADTQYF

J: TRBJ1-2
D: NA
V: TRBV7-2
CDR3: CASSSEPLPSLGYTF

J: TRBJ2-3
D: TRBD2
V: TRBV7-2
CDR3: CASSWGLDSDTQYF

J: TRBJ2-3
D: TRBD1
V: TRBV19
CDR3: CASSIKGQGSDTQYF

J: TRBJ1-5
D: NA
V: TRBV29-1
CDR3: CSVDSGGGQPQHF

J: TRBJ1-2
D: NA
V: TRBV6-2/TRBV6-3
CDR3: CASSGADRNYGYTF

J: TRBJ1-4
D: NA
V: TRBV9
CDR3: CASSVGRHATNEKLFF

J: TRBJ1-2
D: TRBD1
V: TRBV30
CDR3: CAWSVGTGYGYTF

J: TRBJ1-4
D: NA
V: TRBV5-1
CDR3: CASSPRTATNEKLFF

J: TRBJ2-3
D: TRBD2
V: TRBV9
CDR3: CASSGRLAGGPDTQYF

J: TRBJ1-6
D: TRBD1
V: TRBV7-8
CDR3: CASSPGTVTLHF

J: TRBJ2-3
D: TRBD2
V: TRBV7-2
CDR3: CASSPGLAGGRGTDTQYF

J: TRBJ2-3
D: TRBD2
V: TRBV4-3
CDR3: CASSQVLLAGGPDTQYF

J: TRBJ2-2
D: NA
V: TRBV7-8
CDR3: CASTSGFSTGELFF

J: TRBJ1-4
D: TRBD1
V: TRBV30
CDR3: CAWSGPGGTEKLFF

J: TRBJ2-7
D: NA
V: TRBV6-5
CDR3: CASSSSRSPYEQYF

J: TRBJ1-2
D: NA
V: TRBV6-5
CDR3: CASSYSKPENYGYTF

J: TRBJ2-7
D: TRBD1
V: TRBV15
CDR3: CATSRDWTGGTRSYEQYF

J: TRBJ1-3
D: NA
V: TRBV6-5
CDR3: CASSYSSVSGNTIYF

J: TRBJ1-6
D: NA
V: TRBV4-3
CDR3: CASSQAGNNSPLHF